Below are 24 T cell receptor beta chains sequenced from a single sample in a study of T cell changes during pregnancy in multiple sclerosis. Only in-frame clones appear in the TCRdb table, and some are missing; sequencing was by immunoSEQ multiplex PCR. This sample has around 55,000 clones, with approximately 94% found just once. Material: CD8+ T cells from peripheral blood mononuclear cells, obtained in the third trimester of pregnancy. Every receptor here comes from a female donor with multiple sclerosis, enrolled in a pregnancy study.

The CDR3 is CASSRQRARETQYF. The CDR3 nucleotides are TGTGCCAGCAGCCGCCAGAGGGCTCGAGAGACCCAGTACTTC. The V and J genes are TRBV6-5 and TRBJ2-5; D may be TRBD2 (5 bases). The V end was cut by 6 bases, the J end by 4 bases, with 15 bases between. This CDR3 has 14 amino acids. The germline gives CDR1 MNHEY, CDR2 SVGAGI.

The rearrangement links TRBV11-2 to TRBJ2-2; D is possibly TRBD2 (6 bases). Trimming pared 0 bases from V and 1 base from J, leaving 9 bases between. The CDR3 has 16 amino acids. Germline CDR1 is SGHAT and CDR2 is FQNNGV. The DNA for the CDR3 is TGTGCCAGCAGCTTAGAAGGAGGGTTGAACACCGGGGAGCTGTTTTTT. Residues: CASSLEGGLNTGELFF. Combining the CDR3 with reference TRBV11-2 and TRBJ2-2 gives the whole variable domain EAGVAQSPRYKIIEKRQSVAFWCNPISGHATLYWYQQILGQGPKLLIQFQNNGVVDDSQLPKDRFSAERLKGVDSTLKIQPAKLEDSAVYLCASSLEGGLNTGELFFGEGSRLTVL.

The chain couples TRBV6-5 to TRBJ2-7; 8 bases map to TRBD2. Germline V gene sequence: CDR1 MNHEY, CDR2 SVGAGI. V shed 2 bases and J 6 bases; nucleotides not matched to a gene: 6. The CDR3 length is 14 residues. The CDR3 here is CASSYVHTSGEQYF. The CDR3 nucleotides are TGTGCCAGCAGTTACGTTCACACTAGCGGCGAGCAGTACTTC.

CDR3 sequence: CASSPRGGGTRNEQYF. The CDR3 DNA sequence: TGTGCCAGCAGCCCTCGGGGGGGCGGGACCAGGAACGAGCAGTACTTC. The chain has TRBV7-3 and TRBJ2-7; 8 bases agree with TRBD2. CDR1 and CDR2 (germline): SGHTA, FQGTGA. The CDR3 length is 16 residues. The ends lost 5 bases at V and 5 bases at J; junction bases unmatched: 14.

The V and J genes are TRBV10-3 and TRBJ2-2; D is perhaps TRBD2 (5 bases). The V gene lost 8 bases and the J gene lost 2 bases, with 12 bases spanning the gap. Per the germline V gene, CDR1 is ENHRY and CDR2 is SYGVKD. The CDR3 consists of 14 residues. The CDR3 loop reads CAIRVGDNTGELFF. The CDR3 DNA follows: TGTGCCATCCGGGTGGGAGATAACACCGGGGAGCTGTTTTTT.

The chain has TRBV14 and TRBJ2-1; 13 bases agree with TRBD2. CDR1 is SGHDN, CDR2 FVKESK, per germline. There are 16 residues in the CDR3. V dropped 8 bases and J dropped 10; count of bases not matched to a gene: 14. The CDR3 coding sequence is TGTGCCAGCCGCACCGATACTAGCGGGAGGGCCGGCGAGCAGTTCTTC. It specifies CASRTDTSGRAGEQFF.

The rearrangement links TRBV7-9 to TRBJ2-7; tentatively, D is TRBD1 (5 bases). The CDR3 runs to 15 residues. The germline V gene encodes CDR1 SEHNR and CDR2 FQNEAQ (reference sequence). V was shortened by 1 base and J by 2 bases, with 12 bases between the two germline ends. CDR3 region: CASSLERTPTYEQYF. The CDR3 bases are TGTGCCAGCAGCTTAGAAAGGACACCCACCTACGAGCAGTACTTC.

The rearrangement uses TRBV5-6 and TRBJ2-5; D might be TRBD2 (6 bases). The ends were cut back, 5 bases at V and 4 bases at J, with 12 bases in the middle. The V gene's germline CDR1 is SGHDT and CDR2 YYEEEE. This CDR3 region has 13 residues. CDR3: CASSLGGLETQYF. CDR3 sequence (DNA): TGTGCCAGCAGTCTCGGGGGACTAGAGACCCAGTACTTC.

The rearrangement joins TRBV7-3 to TRBJ2-6; 7 nucleotides line up with TRBD1. The CDR3 length is 17 residues. J lost 0 bases, V lost 1 base, and 3 bases had no gene match. From germline, CDR1 is SGHTA and CDR2 FQGTGA. The CDR3 sequence is CASSLRDSFSGANVLTF. CDR3 nucleotide sequence: TGTGCCAGCAGCTTAAGGGACAGCTTCTCTGGGGCCAACGTCCTGACTTTC.

Here the CDR3 reads CASSKTGYRREQYF. The CDR3 DNA reads as TGTGCCAGCAGCAAGACAGGGTACCGCCGCGAGCAGTACTTC. This chain uses TRBV28 with TRBJ2-7; 7 bases align to TRBD1. Germline-derived CDR1 and CDR2 are MDHEN and SYDVKM. The CDR3 is 14 residues long. With 6 bases clipped from V and 6 bases from J, the junction kept 11 bases outside the gene matches.

The V gene is TRBV7-9, the J gene TRBJ2-2; 8 nucleotides agree with TRBD1. CDR1 and CDR2 (germline): SEHNR, FQNEAQ (reference sequence). V was clipped by 5 bases and J by 3 bases; unmatched bases: 5. CDR3 length: 15 residues. CDR3 sequence: CASSPRQGYTGELFF. For the CDR3, the DNA is TGTGCCAGCAGCCCGCGACAGGGGTACACCGGGGAGCTGTTTTTT.

The chain combines TRBV7-9 with TRBJ2-3; 7 bases match TRBD2. CDR1 is SEHNR and CDR2 is FQNEAQ in the germline V gene (reference sequence). The CDR3 consists of 14 residues. J was trimmed by 5 bases and V by 2 bases; bases with no gene match: 4. CDR3 coding DNA: TGTGCCAGCAGCTTACGGCGGGAGTTAGATACGCAGTATTTT. Translation gives CASSLRRELDTQYF.

V gene TRBV7-9 combines with J gene TRBJ1-2; TRBD1 might be the D (5 bases). V lost 2 bases and J 8 bases, leaving 15 bases between the germline ends. Germline loops: CDR1 SEHNR, CDR2 FQNEAQ (reference sequence). The CDR3 sequence is 14 residues long. CDR3 amino acids: CASSLTGIPVGYTF. As DNA, the CDR3 is TGTGCCAGCAGCTTAACAGGTATCCCCGTAGGCTACACCTTC.

The J gene is TRBJ2-5, the V gene TRBV2, with D possibly matching TRBD2 (5 bases). Germline V gene sequence: CDR1 SNHLY, CDR2 FYNNEI. V was cut by 7 bases and J by 7 bases, with 13 bases left in between. This CDR3 comprises 12 residues. DNA of the CDR3: TGTGCCAGCAACAGAGGGTGGAGGACCCAGTACTTC. Translated: CASNRGWRTQYF.

The chain has TRBV19 and TRBJ2-1; perhaps TRBD2 as D (6 bases). The germline CDR1 and CDR2 sequences are LNHDA and SQIVND (reference sequence). The V end was cut by 5 bases, the J end by 6 bases, with 14 bases between. The CDR3 has 14 amino acids. The CDR3 sequence is CASSVRGFFNEQFF. CDR3 in DNA: TGTGCCAGTAGTGTGCGGGGCTTTTTCAATGAGCAGTTCTTC.

This sequence joins TRBV5-5 and TRBJ1-4; D is unclear. CDR3 length: 14 amino acids. Germline assignment: CDR1 SGHKS and CDR2 YYEKEE (reference sequence). The V end lost 2 bases, the J end lost 4 bases, and 9 bases lay between the germline ends. Here the CDR3 DNA reads TGTGCCAGCAGCTTCGGTCTGATTAATGAAAAACTGTTTTTT. This encodes CASSFGLINEKLFF.

The J gene is TRBJ2-3, the V gene TRBV11-2; TRBD1 aligns across 9 bases. CDR1 and CDR2 from the germline V gene are SGHAT and FQNNGV. The J segment lost 2 bases and the V segment lost 5 bases, leaving 5 bases of the junction unmatched. CDR3 size: 15 residues. CDR3 nucleotides: TGTGCCAGCAGCCTCGGGACAGGGATCACAGATACGCAGTATTTT. Protein product: CASSLGTGITDTQYF.

This sequence joins TRBV30 and TRBJ2-5; no clear D gene. The J call is in doubt because the DNA end fits TRBJ2-7 better. The length of the CDR3 is 13 residues. From germline, CDR1 is GTSNPN and CDR2 SVGIG (reference sequence). In DNA, the CDR3 is TGTGCCTGGAAGTGGCCAGGCTCCTACGAGCAGTACTTC. Translated: CAWKWPGSYEQYF.

J is TRBJ2-3 and V is TRBV4-1, with D perhaps matching TRBD2 (6 bases). CDR1 is MGHRA and CDR2 is YSYEKL in the germline V gene. V was trimmed by 1 base and J by 6 bases, leaving 11 bases between them. There are 14 residues in the CDR3. CDR3 amino acids: CASSQVPSEDTQYF. CDR3 DNA sequence: TGCGCCAGCAGCCAAGTCCCTAGCGAGGATACGCAGTATTTT.

The J gene is TRBJ2-5, the V gene TRBV11-2; 9 nucleotides match TRBD2. The CDR3 is 15 amino acids. Germline CDR1 SGHAT, CDR2 FQNNGV. V was clipped by 5 bases and J by 2 bases; unmatched bases: 6. The CDR3 nucleotides are TGTGCCAGCAGCCCTAGCGGGAACCCACAAGAGACCCAGTACTTC. Translated, it gives CASSPSGNPQETQYF.

The count of this clone is one. The chain carries TRBV5-6 and TRBJ2-7; D perhaps matches TRBD2 (6 bases). Germline V lookup: CDR1 SGHDT, CDR2 YYEEEE. With 3 bases removed from V and 6 bases from J, the gap between germline ends came to 16 bases. The CDR3 spans 14 residues. The CDR3 nucleotides are TGTGCCAGCAGCTGGATAGCCGGGGGATCCGAGCAGTACTTC. Translating it yields CASSWIAGGSEQYF.

The chain's CDR3 is CAIAGVPYYNEQFF. CDR3 nucleotide sequence: TGTGCCATCGCGGGAGTCCCCTATTACAATGAGCAGTTCTTC. The chain recombines TRBV27 with TRBJ2-1; 7 nucleotides align to TRBD2. With 10 bases clipped from V and 4 bases from J, the junction kept 10 bases outside the gene matches. Germline assignment: CDR1 MNHEY and CDR2 SMNVEV (reference sequence). The CDR3 has 14 amino acids.

This chain's CDR3 is CASSVSGLGNEQFF. In DNA form, the CDR3 reads TGTGCCAGCAGCGTCAGCGGTTTAGGTAATGAGCAGTTCTTC. The chain links TRBV9 to TRBJ2-1, with D possibly TRBD2 on 5 matching bases. V shed 2 bases and J shed 7 bases, with 13 bases lying between them. In germline, CDR1 is SGDLS, CDR2 YYNGEE. The CDR3 is 14 residues long.

This rearrangement joins TRBV9 to TRBJ2-3, with 7 bases aligning to TRBD2. Germline CDR1 reads SGDLS; CDR2 reads YYNGEE. The CDR3 loop spans 18 amino acids. With V trimmed by 1 base and J by 2 bases, 13 bases remained unmatched. The CDR3 loop is CASSVPGTTPFYTDTQYF. The CDR3 bases are TGTGCCAGCAGCGTACCAGGGACTACACCATTTTACACAGATACGCAGTATTTT.